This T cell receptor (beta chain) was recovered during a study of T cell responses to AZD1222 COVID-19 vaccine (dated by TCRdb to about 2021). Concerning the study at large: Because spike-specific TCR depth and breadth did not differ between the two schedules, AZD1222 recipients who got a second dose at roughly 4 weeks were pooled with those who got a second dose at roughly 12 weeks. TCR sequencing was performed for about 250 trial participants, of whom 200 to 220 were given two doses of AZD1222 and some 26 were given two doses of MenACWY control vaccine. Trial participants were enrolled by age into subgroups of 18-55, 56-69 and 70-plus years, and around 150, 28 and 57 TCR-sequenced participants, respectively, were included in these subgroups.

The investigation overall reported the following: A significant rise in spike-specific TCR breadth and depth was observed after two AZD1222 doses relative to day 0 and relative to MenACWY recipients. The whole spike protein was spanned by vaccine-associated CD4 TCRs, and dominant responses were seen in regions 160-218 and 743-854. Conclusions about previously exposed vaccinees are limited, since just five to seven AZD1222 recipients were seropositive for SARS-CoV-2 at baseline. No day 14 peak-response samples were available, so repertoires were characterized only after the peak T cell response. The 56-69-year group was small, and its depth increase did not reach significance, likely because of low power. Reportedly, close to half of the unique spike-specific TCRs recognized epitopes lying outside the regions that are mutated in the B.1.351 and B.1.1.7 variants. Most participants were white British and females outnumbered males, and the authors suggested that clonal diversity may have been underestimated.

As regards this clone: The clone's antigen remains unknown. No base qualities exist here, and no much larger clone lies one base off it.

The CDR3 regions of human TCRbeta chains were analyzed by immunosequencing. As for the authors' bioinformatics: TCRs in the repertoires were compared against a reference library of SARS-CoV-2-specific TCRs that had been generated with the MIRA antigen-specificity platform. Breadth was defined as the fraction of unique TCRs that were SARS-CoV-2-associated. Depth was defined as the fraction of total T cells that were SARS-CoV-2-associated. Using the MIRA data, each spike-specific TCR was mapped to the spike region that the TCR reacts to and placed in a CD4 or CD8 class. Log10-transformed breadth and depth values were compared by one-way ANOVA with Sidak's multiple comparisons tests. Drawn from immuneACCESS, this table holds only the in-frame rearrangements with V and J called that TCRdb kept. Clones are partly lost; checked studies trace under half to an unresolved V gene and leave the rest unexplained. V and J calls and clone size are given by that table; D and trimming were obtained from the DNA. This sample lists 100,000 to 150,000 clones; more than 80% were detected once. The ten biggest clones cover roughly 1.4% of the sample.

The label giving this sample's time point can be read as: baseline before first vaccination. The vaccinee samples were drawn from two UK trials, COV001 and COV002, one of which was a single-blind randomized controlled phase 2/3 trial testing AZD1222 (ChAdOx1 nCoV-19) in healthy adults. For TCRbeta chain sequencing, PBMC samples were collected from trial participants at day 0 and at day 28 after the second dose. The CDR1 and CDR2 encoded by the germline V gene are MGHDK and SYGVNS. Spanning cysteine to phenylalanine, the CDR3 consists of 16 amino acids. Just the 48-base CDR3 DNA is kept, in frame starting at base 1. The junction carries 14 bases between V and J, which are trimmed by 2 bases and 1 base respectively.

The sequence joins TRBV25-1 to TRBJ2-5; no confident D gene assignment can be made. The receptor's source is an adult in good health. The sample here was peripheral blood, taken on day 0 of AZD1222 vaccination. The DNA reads TGTGCCAGCAGTGAAGGGCTCAGGCATCCCCAAGAGACCCAGTACTTC. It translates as CASSEGLRHPQETQYF.